This TCR beta chain emerged from a study of identical twins. Study results and limitations: Surplus twin overlap in beta out-of-frame sequences was less pronounced. High-abundance cord blood beta clonotypes had fewer insertions; memory repertoires showed none. Compared with models, monozygotic twins showed more out-of-frame TCR alpha sharing.

About this clonotype: Its antigen is unknown.

TCRdb used MiXCR to reprocess the 5' RACE reads, holding one entry per CDR3 protein. The sample has approximately 220,000 distinct CDR3 sequences; 7.5% are singletons. The CDR3 covers 15 residues. Trimming removed 2 bases from V and 2 bases from J, with 12 bases in between. Germline CDR1 and CDR2: SGHNT and YYREEE (reference sequence). These sequences were also reported in another study, on yellow fever vaccine responses in identical twins.

The source of this sequence is a woman aged 18-29 years in good health. The sample was memory (CD45RO+) T cells sorted from blood. The chain has TRBV5-4 and TRBJ2-3, with D unresolved. Written as DNA, the CDR3 is TGTGCCAGCAGCTTTGTACTAATGATCACAGATACGCAGTATTTT. Protein product: CASSFVLMITDTQYF.